Presented here are 23 T cell receptor beta chains from one specimen sequenced in a study of T cells after yellow fever vaccination. One entry per CDR3 protein results from TCRdb running MiXCR on the 5' RACE reads. The sample yields 450,000 to 550,000 distinct CDR3 sequences, 20% to 25% seen once. Sequencing used PBMCs, obtained less than 25 days after the first yellow fever vaccination. These TCRs come from a man aged 18 to 29 who received the YFV17D yellow fever vaccine.

The rearrangement links TRBV12-3 or TRBV12-4 to TRBJ1-2; 7 bases are a match to TRBD1. The CDR3 extends over 17 amino acids. V lost 2 bases, J lost 5 bases, and 14 bases stayed unmatched. CDR3 sequence reads: CASSLLPGRQGLYGYTF. The CDR3 nucleotides read TGTGCCAGCAGTTTATTGCCCGGTCGACAGGGTTTGTATGGCTACACCTTC.

The chain is built from TRBV20-1 and TRBJ1-2; tentative D call: TRBD1 (5 bases). The CDR3 sequence is 14 residues long. CDR1 and CDR2 (germline): DFQATT, SNEGSKA (reference sequence). V lost 3 bases, J lost 8 bases, and 19 bases lay in between. The CDR3: CSASSQGGLGGYTF. The DNA for the CDR3 is TGCAGTGCTAGTAGCCAGGGTGGCCTCGGGGGCTACACCTTC.

This chain connects TRBV15 to TRBJ2-3; D may be TRBD1 (5 bases). From germline, CDR1 is LNHNV and CDR2 YYDKDF (reference sequence). The CDR3 is made up of 13 amino acids. Trimming pared 6 bases from V and 2 bases from J, leaving 9 bases between. The DNA of the CDR3 is TGTGCCACCAGTGCAGGGAACACAGATACGCAGTATTTT. This encodes CATSAGNTDTQYF.

This clonotype was observed once. The chain combines TRBV5-6 with TRBJ2-7; possible D gene TRBD1, 5 bases. Between the trimmed V and J ends, which lost 9 bases and 4 bases, there was a span of 11 bases. This CDR3 comprises 11 residues. CDR1 is SGHDT and CDR2 is YYEEEE in the germline V gene. CDR3 bases: TGTGCCATCGGACATCTATACGAGCAGTACGTC. Residues: CAIGHLYEQYV.

There are a few counts of this clonotype. The chain couples TRBV7-9 to TRBJ2-3; D is uncertain. V was cut by 4 bases and J by 4 bases, with 18 bases left in between. The germline gives CDR1 SEHNR, CDR2 FQNEAQ (reference sequence). The CDR3 covers 16 residues. The CDR3 DNA reads TGTGCCAGCAGCTCAGCACCTTACTTATGGGCAGATACGCAGTATTTT. Its translation is CASSSAPYLWADTQYF.

This clonotype occurred a few times. This chain uses TRBV5-1 with TRBJ1-1; TRBD1 matches at 7 bases. The V gene's germline CDR1 is SGHRS and CDR2 YFSETQ. J was trimmed by 1 base and V by 3 bases; bases with no gene match: 9. The CDR3 contains 16 residues. CDR3 DNA: TGCGCCAGCAGCTATATTACAGGGGCTGCGAACACTGAAGCTTTCTTT. This sequence encodes CASSYITGAANTEAFF.

The chain combines TRBV11-2 with TRBJ1-1; D perhaps matches TRBD1 (5 bases). Germline assignment: CDR1 SGHAT and CDR2 FQNNGV. Trimming stripped 3 bases from V and 3 bases from J, with 11 bases between. The CDR3 has 14 residues. CDR3 sequence (DNA): TGTGCCAGCAGCTTCCTTTTGGGGGACACTGAAGCTTTCTTT. It is translated as CASSFLLGDTEAFF.

The chain joins TRBV5-1 to TRBJ2-5; tentatively, D is TRBD1 (6 bases). The length of the CDR3 is 15 residues. V lost 0 bases, J lost 0 bases, and 9 bases lay in between. The germline CDR1 and CDR2 sequences are SGHRS and YFSETQ. CDR3 sequence reads: CASSLVPGDQETQYF. The CDR3 DNA follows: TGCGCCAGCAGCTTGGTCCCAGGGGACCAAGAGACCCAGTACTTC. The full variable domain, rest sourced from reference TRBV5-1 and TRBJ2-5, is KAGVTQTPRYLIKTRGQQVTLSCSPISGHRSVSWYQQTPGQGLQFLFEYFSETQRNKGNFPGRFSGRQFSNSRSEMNVSTLELGDSALYLCASSLVPGDQETQYFGPGTRLLVL.

Only a few counts were recorded for this clonotype. The CDR3 loop reads CASSYGGQNYGYTF. The CDR3 DNA is TGTGCCAGCAGCTACGGGGGACAGAACTATGGCTACACCTTC. This chain links TRBV7-2 with TRBJ1-2, with 7 bases that match TRBD1. The CDR3 is 14 residues long. The V and J ends lost 4 bases and 2 bases, in that order; junction bases with no gene match: 4. CDR1 and CDR2 from the germline V gene are SGHTA and FQGNSA.

CDR3 loop: CASKQKPYEQYF. Written as DNA, the CDR3 is TGTGCCAGCAAGCAAAAACCCTACGAGCAGTACTTC. The J gene is TRBJ2-7, the V gene TRBV6-4; no clear D gene. The CDR3 covers 12 residues. V lost 7 bases and J 2 bases, leaving 9 bases between the germline ends. Germline V gene lookup returns CDR1 MRHNA and CDR2 SNTAGT.

The chain recombines TRBV5-1 with TRBJ1-2, with a possible D match to TRBD1 (5 bases). The length of the CDR3 is 12 residues. Germline CDR1 is SGHRS and CDR2 is YFSETQ. The germline V and J ends were trimmed by 7 bases and 2 bases, with 9 bases remaining between them. The CDR3 coding sequence is TGCGCCAGCGGGGCGGACAACTATGGCTACACCTTC. Its translation is CASGADNYGYTF.

This chain joins TRBV7-9 and TRBJ2-5, with 8 bases that match TRBD1. V was pared by 5 bases and J by 4 bases, with 9 bases of the junction left unmatched. From germline, CDR1 is SEHNR and CDR2 FQNEAQ (reference sequence). The CDR3 contains 15 residues. The CDR3 sequence is CASSKGFRGRETQYF. CDR3 in DNA: TGTGCCAGCAGCAAAGGGTTCAGGGGGCGAGAGACCCAGTACTTC.

This clonotype came up a few times. The CDR3 DNA sequence: TGCAGTGCTAGTCAGGGAAGGGGCTATGGCTACACCTTC. Its protein product is CSASQGRGYGYTF. The rearrangement uses TRBV20-1 and TRBJ1-2; D might be TRBD1 (5 bases). In germline, CDR1 is DFQATT, CDR2 SNEGSKA (reference sequence). V was shortened by 3 bases and J by 4 bases, with 12 bases between the two germline ends. The CDR3 covers 13 residues.

This clonotype was observed a handful of times. The chain combines TRBV6-4 with TRBJ2-7; D is perhaps TRBD2 (5 bases). CDR1 MRHNA and CDR2 SNTAGT come from the germline V gene. Trimming removed 3 bases at V and 3 bases at J, with 12 bases between. CDR3 length: 14 residues. As DNA, the CDR3 is TGTGCCAGCAGTGATGACAATCGGGGCTACGAGCAGTACGTC. Its protein product is CASSDDNRGYEQYV.

V and J are TRBV12-3 or TRBV12-4 and TRBJ1-5; 8 bases align to TRBD1. The CDR3 is made up of 13 amino acids. V shed 6 bases and J 10 bases; nucleotides not matched to a gene: 8. Here the CDR3 DNA reads TGTGCCAGCAGAACCGAGACAGGGGCCCCCCAGCATTTT. Translated, it gives CASRTETGAPQHF.

This clonotype was seen just once. The V gene is TRBV13, the J gene TRBJ2-5, with 8 bases identical to TRBD1. Germline V gene sequence: CDR1 PRHDT, CDR2 FYEKMQ (reference sequence). The CDR3 loop spans 13 amino acids. The ends lost 5 bases at V and 7 bases at J; junction bases unmatched: 6. CDR3: CASSKTGERTQYF. CDR3 nucleotide sequence: TGTGCCAGCAGCAAGACAGGGGAGCGGACCCAGTACTTC.

V gene TRBV24-1 combines with J gene TRBJ2-7; no reliable D call. CDR3 length: 16 residues. V lost 5 bases and J lost 1, with 17 bases in between. Germline CDR1 is KGHDR and CDR2 is SFDVKD. CDR3: CATSGVGPTRSYEQYV. The CDR3 region has the DNA TGTGCCACCAGTGGGGTAGGACCGACACGTTCCTACGAGCAGTACGTC.

The table lists this clonotype with a few counts. This chain links TRBV5-1 with TRBJ2-1; TRBD1 matches 12 bases. J gave up 8 bases and V 0 bases, and 9 bases lay outside the gene matches. This CDR3 comprises 17 residues. Germline CDR1 reads SGHRS; CDR2 reads YFSETQ. The CDR3 spells CASSLDTGTGGGDEQFF. CDR3 DNA: TGCGCCAGCAGCTTGGACACCGGGACAGGGGGCGGGGATGAGCAGTTCTTC. Combining the CDR3 with reference TRBV5-1 and TRBJ2-1 gives the whole variable domain KAGVTQTPRYLIKTRGQQVTLSCSPISGHRSVSWYQQTPGQGLQFLFEYFSETQRNKGNFPGRFSGRQFSNSRSEMNVSTLELGDSALYLCASSLDTGTGGGDEQFFGPGTRLTVL.

This clonotype was recorded a few times. CDR3 sequence (DNA): TGTGCCAGCAGTGACCCGACGGGCTACGAGCAGTACGTC. This translates into CASSDPTGYEQYV. The chain links TRBV6-4 to TRBJ2-7; D remains ambiguous. The germline V gene encodes CDR1 MRHNA and CDR2 SNTAGT. The CDR3 spans 13 residues. V shed 2 bases and J shed 3 bases, with 8 bases lying between them.

V gene TRBV7-3 combines with J gene TRBJ2-7, with TRBD2 as a possible D gene (6 bases). The germline gives CDR1 SGHTA, CDR2 FQGTGA. Deletions cut 5 bases from V and 6 bases from J, with 23 bases between. CDR3 length: 16 residues. The CDR3 here is CASSPSRDSLQSEQYF. CDR3 in DNA: TGTGCCAGCAGCCCATCCCGGGACTCCTTACAGTCCGAGCAGTACTTC. Looking up the rest from reference TRBV7-3 and TRBJ2-7 gives the full variable domain: GAGVSQTPSNKVTEKGKYVELRCDPISGHTALYWYRQSLGQGPEFLIYFQGTGAADDSGLPNDRFFAVRPEGSVSTLKIQRTERGDSAVYLCASSPSRDSLQSEQYFGPGTRLTVT.

The chain has TRBV12-3 or TRBV12-4 and TRBJ1-1; no definite D call. The length of the CDR3 is 13 residues. V lost 3 bases and J lost 1, with 6 bases in between. The CDR3 region is CASSFEANTEAFF. Written as DNA, the CDR3 is TGTGCCAGCAGTTTTGAGGCGAACACTGAAGCTTTCTTT.

The rearrangement links TRBV10-2 to TRBJ2-7, with 10 bases that match TRBD1. This CDR3 contains 14 residues. Germline V gene lookup returns CDR1 WSHSY and CDR2 SAAADI. Trimming cost V 7 bases and J 6 bases; bases outside gene matches: 9. The CDR3 DNA sequence: TGCGCCAGCACGGCGGGACAGGGGAACTCCGAGCAGTACTTC. The encoded protein is CASTAGQGNSEQYF.

The J gene is TRBJ1-1, the V gene TRBV15; D call uncertain. CDR3 length: 13 residues. Trimming took off 0 bases at V and 5 bases at J, with 7 bases between the two ends. Per the germline V gene, CDR1 is LNHNV and CDR2 is YYDKDF (reference sequence). CDR3 sequence (DNA): TGTGCCACCAGCAGAGATCTGTTGACTGAAGCTTTCTTT. The encoded protein is CATSRDLLTEAFF.